This entry concerns a single TCR beta chain. Original processing notes: Quantification of nucleated cells was approximated via reference gene primer amplification. Here immunoSEQ multiplex PCR was the method, and the copy in TCRdb shows in-frame clones only, minus some. V and J calls and clone size follow that table, whereas D and trimming were derived from the DNA. The profile shows some 16,000 clones, roughly 87% of them singletons. This entry comes from a study of blood T cell repertoires in COVID-19. Study in general: Sample material is recorded as cDNA or gDNA derived from T cells, B-cell-depleted T cells, or PBMCs.

Material: peripheral blood. The receptor comes from an older man with acute or convalescent COVID-19.

The CDR3 spells CASSQGGRGQGGYTF. The CDR3 DNA sequence: TGTGCCAGCAGCCAAGGGGGCAGGGGGCAGGGTGGCTACACCTTC. V gene TRBV3-1 (or the pseudogene TRBV3-2) combines with J gene TRBJ1-2; 8 nucleotides align to TRBD1. Trimming cost V 1 base and J 7 bases; bases outside gene matches: 8. CDR1 is LGHDT and CDR2 is YNNKEL in the germline V gene (reference sequence). The CDR3 sequence is 15 residues long.